This T cell receptor beta chain was sequenced for a study of cytomegalovirus exposure and HLA in healthy donors. In the PCR, 60 Vbeta and 13 Jbeta primers were used. The repertoire was sequenced with immunoSEQ multiplex PCR; TCRdb's copy has only in-frame clones and lacks some. The sample holds 150,000 to 200,000 clones; roughly 80% are singletons and the top ten take 7.5% to 9%. The CDR3 runs 13 residues. The chain is built from TRBV21-1 and TRBJ1-1. TRBV21-1 is annotated as a pseudogene. The specimen sequenced was PBMCs. This clonotype was sampled from a male donor in good health and CMV-seropositive. CDR3 residues: CASSAECPTKAFF. DNA of the CDR3: TGTGCCAGCAGCGCGGAATGTCCCACTAAAGCTTTCTTT.